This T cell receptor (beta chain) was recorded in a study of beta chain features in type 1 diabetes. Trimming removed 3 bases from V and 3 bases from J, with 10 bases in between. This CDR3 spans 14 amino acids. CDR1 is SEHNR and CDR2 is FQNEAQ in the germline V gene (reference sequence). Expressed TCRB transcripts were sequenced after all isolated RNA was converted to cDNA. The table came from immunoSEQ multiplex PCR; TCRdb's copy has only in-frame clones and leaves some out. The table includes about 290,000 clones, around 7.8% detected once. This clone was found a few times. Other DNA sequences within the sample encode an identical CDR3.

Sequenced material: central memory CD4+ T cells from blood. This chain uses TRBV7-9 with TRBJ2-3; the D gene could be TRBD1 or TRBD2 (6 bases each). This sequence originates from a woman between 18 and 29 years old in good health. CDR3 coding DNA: TGTGCCAGCAGCTTTGGGGGGCCTACAGATACGCAGTATTTT. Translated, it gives CASSFGGPTDTQYF.